Here is one T cell receptor beta chain with its context. The antigen remains undetermined. The data belong to a study of regulatory T cells in long-lasting Graves disease. On the study more broadly: Duration of antithyroid drug therapy among newly diagnosed Graves' patients was under 3 months. General study points: Persistent disease preferred TRBV28, TRBJ1-2 and TRBJ2-5; new disease, TRBV20-1 and TRBJ2-1. The study examined only peripheral blood, not thyroid tissue.

This CDR3 has 15 residues. The V segment lost 5 bases and the J segment 5 bases; nucleotides outside the gene matches: 6. The germline CDR1 and CDR2 sequences are SGHTA and FQGTGA. TCR beta libraries were built with iRepertoire HTBI primers and Arm-PCR of CDR3 regions. MiXCR, run by TCRdb on the multiplex PCR reads, gives a single entry per CDR3 protein. The data contain about 400,000 distinct CDR3 sequences, around a sixth of them singletons. The time point here: newly diagnosed GD, antithyroid drugs for less than 3 months. The authors made the TCR library using RNA they extracted from PBMCs. All patients originated from an endocrinology department located in Xi'an, China.

Sequencing used peripheral blood mononuclear cells (PBMCs), obtained at new diagnosis, from a patient treated with antithyroid drugs. The sequence came from a female donor with Graves disease. The chain combines TRBV7-3 with TRBJ2-3; TRBD2 agrees at 11 bases. The CDR3 DNA follows: TGTGCCAGCAGCCCAAACCTAGCGGGAGGAGATACGCAGTATTTT. The encoded protein is CASSPNLAGGDTQYF.